These T cell receptor beta chains were read from a single sample in a study of cytomegalovirus exposure and HLA in healthy donors. Clones were sequenced by immunoSEQ multiplex PCR, and TCRdb holds only the in-frame ones, with some missing. The sample holds 150,000 to 200,000 clones. Sample: PBMCs. These receptors were collected from a man aged 30-40 years in good health and CMV-seronegative. The CDR3 runs from the conserved cysteine through the conserved F or W. Fields, in order: D gene, V gene, J gene, CDR3 protein, CDR3 DNA. The D gene is left open where the match is weak.

D gene: TRBD2; V gene: TRBV19; J gene: TRBJ2-1; CDR3 protein: CASGRTSGGIYNEQFF; CDR3 DNA: TGTGCCAGTGGTAGGACTAGCGGGGGGATCTACAATGAGCAGTTCTTC
D gene: -; V gene: TRBV4-2; J gene: TRBJ1-5; CDR3 protein: CASSQAADRSNQPQHF; CDR3 DNA: TGTGCCAGCAGCCAAGCCGCGGACAGAAGCAATCAGCCCCAGCATTTT
D gene: -; V gene: TRBV19; J gene: TRBJ2-1; CDR3 protein: CASYPTGAQGEQFF; CDR3 DNA: TGTGCCAGCTATCCCACGGGAGCTCAGGGTGAGCAGTTCTTC
D gene: TRBD2; V gene: TRBV19; J gene: TRBJ2-2; CDR3 protein: CASSIRGSIFPGELFF; CDR3 DNA: TGTGCCAGTAGTATTCGCGGGAGTATCTTCCCCGGGGAGCTGTTTTTT
D gene: TRBD2; V gene: TRBV28; J gene: TRBJ2-7; CDR3 protein: CASSFPGLVNEQYF; CDR3 DNA: TGTGCCAGCAGTTTTCCGGGACTAGTTAACGAGCAGTACTTC
D gene: TRBD1; V gene: TRBV30; J gene: TRBJ1-1; CDR3 protein: CAWRRTGAGTEAFF; CDR3 DNA: TGTGCCTGGAGGAGGACAGGGGCGGGCACTGAAGCTTTCTTT
D gene: -; V gene: TRBV6-6; J gene: TRBJ1-2; CDR3 protein: CASSHRELNYGYTF; CDR3 DNA: TGTGCCAGCAGCCACAGAGAACTTAACTATGGCTACACCTTC
D gene: TRBD1; V gene: TRBV28; J gene: TRBJ2-7; CDR3 protein: CASSLFQGATYEQYF; CDR3 DNA: TGTGCCAGCAGTTTATTCCAGGGGGCGACCTACGAGCAGTACTTC
D gene: -; V gene: TRBV7-9; J gene: TRBJ1-1; CDR3 protein: CASREISAGNTEAFF; CDR3 DNA: TGTGCCAGCAGGGAGATTTCGGCGGGGAACACTGAAGCTTTCTTT
D gene: -; V gene: TRBV5-1; J gene: TRBJ2-5; CDR3 protein: CASSLFVGLKDEMAMETQYF; CDR3 DNA: TGCGCCAGCAGCTTGTTTGTTGGGCTTAAGGATGAGATGGCAATGGAGACCCAGTACTTC
D gene: -; V gene: TRBV5-4; J gene: TRBJ2-5; CDR3 protein: CASSPWMGETQYF; CDR3 DNA: TGTGCCAGCAGCCCCTGGATGGGCGAGACCCAGTACTTC
D gene: -; V gene: TRBV6-5; J gene: TRBJ1-1; CDR3 protein: CASSPRWGGAAEAFF; CDR3 DNA: TGTGCCAGCAGTCCCCGCTGGGGAGGGGCCGCTGAAGCTTTCTTT
D gene: TRBD2; V gene: TRBV19; J gene: TRBJ2-3; CDR3 protein: CASSIHLAGAGDTQYF; CDR3 DNA: TGTGCCAGTAGTATACATCTAGCGGGGGCCGGTGATACGCAGTATTTT
D gene: TRBD1; V gene: TRBV28; J gene: TRBJ2-3; CDR3 protein: CASSLQGFQDTQYF; CDR3 DNA: TGTGCCAGCTCTCTACAGGGGTTTCAAGATACGCAGTATTTT